The TCR beta chain under discussion was sequenced for a study of control samples from healthy donors and cancer patients. Sequencing used immunoSEQ multiplex PCR; TCRdb keeps in-frame clones, though not all of them. The sample holds 99,000 or so clones, 83% seen once. Germline CDR1 and CDR2: MGHDK and SYGVNS. After removal of 5 bases from V and 2 bases from J, the junction contained 6 bases not matched to a gene. This CDR3 has 16 residues. The receptor comes from a woman aged 45-65 years in good health. The material sequenced was blood. The chain has TRBV25-1 and TRBJ2-7; TRBD2 aligns across 13 bases. DNA of the CDR3: TGTGCCAGCAGTTCGGGACTAGCGGGGCCCGCCTACGAGCAGTACTTC. This encodes CASSSGLAGPAYEQYF.